Each of the 12 T cell receptor beta chains below was sequenced from the same sample in a study of T cells expressing NK-cell markers. TCRdb reworked the 5' RACE reads into one entry per CDR3 protein, no DNA. This listing includes some 440,000 distinct CDR3 sequences. Sequenced sample: blood T cells: a sorted CD56 or NKG2C T cell subset, CD4+ or CD8+ T cells, or bulk PBMC T cells (not recorded which). These receptors all stem from a woman aged 45-65 years in good health.

The CDR3 sequence is CSASGGGTSGSRNTGELFF. This rearrangement joins TRBV20-1 to TRBJ2-2; no DNA is available, so the TRBD2 call from TCRdb remains unchecked. CDR1 and CDR2 from the germline V gene are DFQATT and SNEGSKA (reference sequence). The CDR3 is made up of 19 amino acids.

The CDR3 loop reads CAINPGSPYEQYF. The V and J genes are TRBV10-3 and TRBJ2-7. There are 13 residues in the CDR3. Germline V gene sequence: CDR1 ENHRY, CDR2 SYGVKD.

The rearrangement links TRBV18 to TRBJ2-1. Germline V gene sequence: CDR1 KGHSH, CDR2 LQKENI. The CDR3 runs 13 residues. The CDR3 loop is CASSHGATDEQFF.

The chain has TRBV20-1 and TRBJ2-1; lacking DNA, the TRBD1 call made by TCRdb goes unchecked. The germline CDR1 and CDR2 sequences are DFQATT and SNEGSKA (reference sequence). The CDR3 spans 12 residues. CDR3 sequence reads: CSAPGPYNEQFF.

V gene TRBV2 combines with J gene TRBJ1-4; without DNA, the TCRdb call of TRBD1 cannot be checked. The length of the CDR3 is 16 residues. CDR1 and CDR2 (germline): SNHLY, FYNNEI. The CDR3 protein is CASSATGRATNEKLFF.

This sequence joins TRBV6-1 and TRBJ2-3; TCRdb calls TRBD2, which cannot be checked without DNA. Germline CDR1 MNHNS, CDR2 SASEGT. The CDR3 runs to 16 residues. CDR3 sequence: CASSERSGASTDTQYF.

V is TRBV6-5 and J is TRBJ2-1; absent DNA, TCRdb's TRBD2 call cannot be checked. The CDR3 has 12 amino acids. CDR1 MNHEY and CDR2 SVGAGI come from the germline V gene. The CDR3 sequence: CASRGGLNEQFF.

This chain joins TRBV7-3 and TRBJ2-3; lacking DNA, the TRBD1 call made by TCRdb goes unchecked. From germline, CDR1 is SGHTA and CDR2 FQGTGA. The CDR3 has 14 residues. The CDR3 loop reads CASSTLGGADTQYF.

The rearrangement joins TRBV24-1 to TRBJ2-5; TCRdb returns TRBD2, unconfirmable since there is no DNA. This CDR3 is built from 16 residues. CDR1 is KGHDR and CDR2 is SFDVKD in the germline V gene. CDR3 sequence: CATSDPQREGRETQYF.

The V gene is TRBV20-1, the J gene TRBJ2-3; the D call from TCRdb, TRBD2, cannot be confirmed without DNA. The length of the CDR3 is 17 residues. CDR1 and CDR2 (germline): DFQATT, SNEGSKA (reference sequence). CDR3 residues: CSAELAGGPTDTDTQYF.

The CDR3 loop is CASSFREIGELFF. The gene calls are TRBV7-6 and TRBJ2-2; the D gene TCRdb calls, TRBD1, cannot be checked with no DNA. Germline V lookup: CDR1 SGHVS, CDR2 FNYEAQ. The CDR3 spans 13 residues. The whole variable domain, filled in from reference TRBV7-6 and TRBJ2-2, reads GAGVSQSPRYKVTKRGQDVALRCDPISGHVSLYWYRQALGQGPEFLTYFNYEAQQDKSGLPNDRFSAERPEGSISTLTIQRTEQRDSAMYRCASSFREIGELFFGEGSRLTVL.

The chain combines TRBV3-1 with TRBJ2-3; TCRdb proposes TRBD2, but this gene call is untestable without DNA. This CDR3 has 14 amino acids. The V gene's germline CDR1 is LGHDT and CDR2 YNNKEL (reference sequence). CDR3 loop: CASSQGVPGRTQYF.